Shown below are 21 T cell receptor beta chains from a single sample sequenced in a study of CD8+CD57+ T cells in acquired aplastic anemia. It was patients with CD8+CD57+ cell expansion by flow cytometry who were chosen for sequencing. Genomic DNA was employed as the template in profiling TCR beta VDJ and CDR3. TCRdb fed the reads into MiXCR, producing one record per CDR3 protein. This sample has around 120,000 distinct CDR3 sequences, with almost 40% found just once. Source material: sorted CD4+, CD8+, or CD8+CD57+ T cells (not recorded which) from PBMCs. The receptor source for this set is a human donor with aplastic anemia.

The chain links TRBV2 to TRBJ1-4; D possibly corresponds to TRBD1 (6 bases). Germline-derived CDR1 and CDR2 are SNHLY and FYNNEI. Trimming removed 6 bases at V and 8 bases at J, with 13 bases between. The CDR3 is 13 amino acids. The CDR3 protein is CASRIDRTEKLFF. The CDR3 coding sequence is TGTGCCAGCAGGATCGACAGGACCGAAAAACTGTTTTTT.

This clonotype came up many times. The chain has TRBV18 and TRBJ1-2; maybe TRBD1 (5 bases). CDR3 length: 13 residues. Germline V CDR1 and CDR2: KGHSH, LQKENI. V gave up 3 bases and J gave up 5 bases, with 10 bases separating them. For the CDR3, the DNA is TGTGCCAGCTCACCCCAGGGTGAATATGGCTACACCTTC. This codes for CASSPQGEYGYTF.

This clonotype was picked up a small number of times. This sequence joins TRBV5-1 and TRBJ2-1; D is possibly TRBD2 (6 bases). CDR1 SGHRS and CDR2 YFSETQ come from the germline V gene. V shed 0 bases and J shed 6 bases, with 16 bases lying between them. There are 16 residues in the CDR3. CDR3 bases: TGCGCCAGCAGCTTGGCCGGGGGAAACTCGGGCAATGAGCAGTTCTTC. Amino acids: CASSLAGGNSGNEQFF.

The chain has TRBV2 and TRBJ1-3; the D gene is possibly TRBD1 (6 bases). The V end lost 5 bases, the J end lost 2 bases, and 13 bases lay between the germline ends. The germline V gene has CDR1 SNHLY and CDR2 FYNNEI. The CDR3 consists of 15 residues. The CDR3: CASSPQGFTGNTIYF. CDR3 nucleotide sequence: TGTGCCAGCAGTCCCCAGGGGTTCACTGGAAACACCATATATTTT.

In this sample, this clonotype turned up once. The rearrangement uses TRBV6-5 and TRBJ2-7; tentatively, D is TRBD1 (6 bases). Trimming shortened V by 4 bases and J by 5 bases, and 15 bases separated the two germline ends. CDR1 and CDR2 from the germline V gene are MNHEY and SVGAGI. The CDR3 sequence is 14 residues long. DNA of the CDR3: TGTGCCAGCAGTTCCAGACAGGACGGCCACGAGCAGTACTTC. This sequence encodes CASSSRQDGHEQYF.

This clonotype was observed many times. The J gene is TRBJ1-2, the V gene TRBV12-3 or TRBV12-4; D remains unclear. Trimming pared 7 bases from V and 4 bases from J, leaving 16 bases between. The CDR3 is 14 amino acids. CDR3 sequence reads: CASTRHGNPYGYTF. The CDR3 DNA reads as TGTGCCAGCACTCGGCACGGGAACCCCTATGGCTACACCTTC.

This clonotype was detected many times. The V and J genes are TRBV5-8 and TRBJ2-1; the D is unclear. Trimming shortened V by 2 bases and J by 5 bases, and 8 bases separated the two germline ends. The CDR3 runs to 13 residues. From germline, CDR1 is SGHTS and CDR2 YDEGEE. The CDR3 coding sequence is TGTGCCAGCAGCTTTAACAGAGACAATGAGCAGTTCTTC. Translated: CASSFNRDNEQFF.

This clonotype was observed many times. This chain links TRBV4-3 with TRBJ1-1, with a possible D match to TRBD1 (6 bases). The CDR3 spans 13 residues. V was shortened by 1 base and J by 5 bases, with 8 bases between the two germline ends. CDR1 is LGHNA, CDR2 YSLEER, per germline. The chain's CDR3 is CASSQVQGTEAFF. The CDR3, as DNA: TGCGCCAGCAGCCAAGTACAGGGAACTGAAGCTTTCTTT.

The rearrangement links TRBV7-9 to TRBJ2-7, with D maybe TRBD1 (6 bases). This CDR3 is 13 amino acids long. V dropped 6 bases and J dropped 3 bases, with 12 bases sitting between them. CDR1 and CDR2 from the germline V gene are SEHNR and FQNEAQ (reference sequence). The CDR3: CASREQGIYEQYV. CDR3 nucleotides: TGTGCCAGCAGGGAGCAGGGGATCTACGAGCAGTACGTC.

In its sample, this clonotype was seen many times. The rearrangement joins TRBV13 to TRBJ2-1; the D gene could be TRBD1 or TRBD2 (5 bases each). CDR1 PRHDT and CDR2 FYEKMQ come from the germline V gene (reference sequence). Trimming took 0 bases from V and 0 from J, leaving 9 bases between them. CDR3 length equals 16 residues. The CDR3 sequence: CASSLGGGSSYNEQFF. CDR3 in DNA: TGTGCCAGCAGCTTAGGTGGGGGTTCCTCCTACAATGAGCAGTTCTTC.

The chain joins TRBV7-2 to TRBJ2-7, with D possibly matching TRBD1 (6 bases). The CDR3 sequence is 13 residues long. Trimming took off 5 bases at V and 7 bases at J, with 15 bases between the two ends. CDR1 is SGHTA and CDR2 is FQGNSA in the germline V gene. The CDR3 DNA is TGTGCCAGCAGCACTCAACAGGGTTGGGAGCAGTACTTC. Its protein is CASSTQQGWEQYF.

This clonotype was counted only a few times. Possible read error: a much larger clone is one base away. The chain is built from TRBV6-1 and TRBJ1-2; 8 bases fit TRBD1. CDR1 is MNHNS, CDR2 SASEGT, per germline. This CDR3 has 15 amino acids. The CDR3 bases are TGTGCCAGCAGCCAGGGGGCCCAGAATCCCTATGGCTGCACCTTC. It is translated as CASSQGAQNPYGCTF.

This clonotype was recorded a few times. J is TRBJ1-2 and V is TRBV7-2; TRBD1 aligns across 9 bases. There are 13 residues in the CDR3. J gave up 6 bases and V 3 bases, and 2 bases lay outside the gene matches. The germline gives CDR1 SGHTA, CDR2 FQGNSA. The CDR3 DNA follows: TGTGCCAGCAGCTTGGACAGGGGAAATGGCTACACCTTC. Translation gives CASSLDRGNGYTF.

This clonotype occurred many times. CDR3 bases: TGTGCCAGCAGCTTAGATGGCAGGGGAGCAGATACGCAGTATTTT. Amino acids: CASSLDGRGADTQYF. This rearrangement joins TRBV11-2 to TRBJ2-3, with D perhaps TRBD1 (6 bases). V was pared by 0 bases and J by 4 bases, with 11 bases between. From germline, CDR1 is SGHAT and CDR2 FQNNGV. The CDR3 length is 15 residues.

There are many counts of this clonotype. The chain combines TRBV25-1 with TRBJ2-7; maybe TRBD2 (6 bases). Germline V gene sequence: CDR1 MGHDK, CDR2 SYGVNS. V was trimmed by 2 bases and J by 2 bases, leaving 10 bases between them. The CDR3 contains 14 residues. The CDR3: CASSEEGGAYEQYF. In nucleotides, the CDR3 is TGTGCCAGCAGTGAAGAAGGCGGGGCCTACGAGCAGTACTTC.

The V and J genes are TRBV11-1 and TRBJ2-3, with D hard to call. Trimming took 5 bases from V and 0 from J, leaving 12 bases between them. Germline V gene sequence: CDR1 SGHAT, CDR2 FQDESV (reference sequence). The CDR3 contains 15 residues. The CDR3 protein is CASSNPQYSTDTQYF. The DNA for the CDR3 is TGTGCCAGCAGCAACCCGCAGTATAGCACAGATACGCAGTATTTT.

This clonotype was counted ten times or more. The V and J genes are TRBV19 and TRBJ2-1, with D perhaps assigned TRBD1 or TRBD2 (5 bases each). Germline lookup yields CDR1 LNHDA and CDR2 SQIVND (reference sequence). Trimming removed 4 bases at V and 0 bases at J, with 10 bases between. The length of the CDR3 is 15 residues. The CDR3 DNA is TGTGCCAGTAGTACCTTCGGGACCTCCTACAATGAGCAGTTCTTC. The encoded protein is CASSTFGTSYNEQFF.

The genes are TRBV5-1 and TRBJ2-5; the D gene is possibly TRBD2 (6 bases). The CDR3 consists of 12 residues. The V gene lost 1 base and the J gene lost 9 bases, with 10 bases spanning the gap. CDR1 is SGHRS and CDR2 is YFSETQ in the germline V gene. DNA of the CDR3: TGCGCCAGCAGCTTGTCCGGGGAGGCCCAGTACTTC. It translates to CASSLSGEAQYF.

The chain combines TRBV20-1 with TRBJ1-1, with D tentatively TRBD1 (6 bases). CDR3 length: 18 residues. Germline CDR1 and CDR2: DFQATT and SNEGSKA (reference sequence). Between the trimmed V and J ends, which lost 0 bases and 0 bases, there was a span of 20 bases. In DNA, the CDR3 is TGCAGTGCTAGAGATCCCTTCGGGGGCGGATTGGTGAACACTGAAGCTTTCTTT. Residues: CSARDPFGGGLVNTEAFF.

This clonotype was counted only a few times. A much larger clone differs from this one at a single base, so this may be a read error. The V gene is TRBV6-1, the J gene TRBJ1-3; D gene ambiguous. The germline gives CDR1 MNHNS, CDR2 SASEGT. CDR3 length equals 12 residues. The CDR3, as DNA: TGTGCCAGCGGTGAAGGGGGAAACACCATATATTTT. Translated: CASGEGGNTIYF.

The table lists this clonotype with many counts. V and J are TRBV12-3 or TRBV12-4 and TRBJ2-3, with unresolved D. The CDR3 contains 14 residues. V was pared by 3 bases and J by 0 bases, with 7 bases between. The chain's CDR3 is CASSFRVSTDTQYF. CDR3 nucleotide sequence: TGTGCCAGCAGTTTCCGGGTTAGCACAGATACGCAGTATTTT.